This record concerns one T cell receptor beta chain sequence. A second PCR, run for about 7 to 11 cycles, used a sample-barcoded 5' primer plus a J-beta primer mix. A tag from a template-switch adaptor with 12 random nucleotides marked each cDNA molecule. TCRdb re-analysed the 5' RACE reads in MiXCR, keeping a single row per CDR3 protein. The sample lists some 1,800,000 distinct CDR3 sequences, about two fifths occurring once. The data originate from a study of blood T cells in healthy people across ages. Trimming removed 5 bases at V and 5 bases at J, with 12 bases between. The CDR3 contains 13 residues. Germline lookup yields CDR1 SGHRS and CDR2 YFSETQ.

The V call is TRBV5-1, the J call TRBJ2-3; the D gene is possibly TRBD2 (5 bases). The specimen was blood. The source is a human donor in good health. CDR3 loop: CASRAGPQDTQYF. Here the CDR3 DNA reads TGCGCCAGCAGGGCGGGCCCACAAGATACGCAGTATTTT.